A selection of T cell receptor beta chains follows, all from one sample in a study of graft-versus-host responses after intestinal transplantation. Antigens for these TCRs are unknown. Sequencing was performed with immunoSEQ multiplex PCR; in TCRdb, only in-frame clones are kept and a portion is missing. The top ten hold 0.15% to 0.2% of the sample, which has 85,000 to 100,000 clones, around 90% seen once. Sequenced material: unstimulated CD4+ T cells sorted from spleen or lymph node cells, taken before intestinal transplant. These receptors were obtained from a human donor who received an intestinal transplant. Both conserved end residues are part of each CDR3. A D gene is named only where the DNA matches it firmly. For some rows the clone size is stated as once, few or many, or as a class when expanded; others skip it.

D gene: TRBD2; J gene: TRBJ2-5; V gene: TRBV7-9; clone size: NA; CDR3 DNA: TGTGCCAGCAGCCCCTGGACTAGCGGATACCAAGAGACCCAGTACTTC; CDR3 protein: CASSPWTSGYQETQYF
D gene: TRBD2; J gene: TRBJ2-7; V gene: TRBV5-1; clone size: NA; CDR3 DNA: TGCGCCAGCAGCTTGAGGACCGGACTAGTCGACGAGCAGTACTTC; CDR3 protein: CASSLRTGLVDEQYF
D gene: TRBD2; J gene: TRBJ2-7; V gene: TRBV6-5; clone size: NA; CDR3 DNA: TGTGCCAGCAGGACACCTAGCGGTGGCTCCTACGAGCAGTACTTC; CDR3 protein: CASRTPSGGSYEQYF
D gene: TRBD1; J gene: TRBJ2-6; V gene: TRBV27; clone size: NA; CDR3 DNA: TGTGCCAGCAGTCTAACGGACAGGGTGAGCTCTGGGGCCAACGTCCTGACTTTC; CDR3 protein: CASSLTDRVSSGANVLTF
D gene: NA; J gene: TRBJ2-1; V gene: TRBV28; clone size: NA; CDR3 DNA: TGTGCCAGCAGCTATAGCGGCAATGAGCAGTTCTTC; CDR3 protein: CASSYSGNEQFF
D gene: TRBD2; J gene: TRBJ2-1; V gene: TRBV5-6; clone size: NA; CDR3 DNA: TGTGCCAGCAGCTCAAGACCGGGACTAGCGGGGGGCCCCAATGAGCAGTTCTTC; CDR3 protein: CASSSRPGLAGGPNEQFF
D gene: TRBD2; J gene: TRBJ2-3; V gene: TRBV9; clone size: NA; CDR3 DNA: TGTGCCAGCAGCGTAGCTCCTACTAGCGGGGGGGTTCCAGATACGCAGTATTTT; CDR3 protein: CASSVAPTSGGVPDTQYF
D gene: NA; J gene: TRBJ1-2; V gene: TRBV19; clone size: NA; CDR3 DNA: TGTGCCAGTAGTATAGGGGCGGACCGATCGGTTTGGAGGGGCTACACCTTC; CDR3 protein: CASSIGADRSVWRGYTF
D gene: NA; J gene: TRBJ1-1; V gene: TRBV28; clone size: NA; CDR3 DNA: TGTGCCAGTTTCTTACAGGGAATAGGATCGCTGAACACTGAAGCTTTCTTT; CDR3 protein: CASFLQGIGSLNTEAFF
D gene: NA; J gene: TRBJ1-5; V gene: TRBV30; clone size: NA; CDR3 DNA: TGTGCCTGCTCGCCGGAGATGGGGCCCCAGCATTTT; CDR3 protein: CACSPEMGPQHF
D gene: TRBD2; J gene: TRBJ2-5; V gene: TRBV7-2; clone size: NA; CDR3 DNA: TGTGCCAGCAGCTTAGGTTTAGCGGGGGGCCCCCAAGAGACCCAGTACTTC; CDR3 protein: CASSLGLAGGPQETQYF
D gene: NA; J gene: TRBJ2-2; V gene: TRBV6-5; clone size: NA; CDR3 DNA: TGTGCCAGCAGATCGTCAGGGGTCACCGGGGAGCTGTTTTTT; CDR3 protein: CASRSSGVTGELFF
D gene: TRBD1; J gene: TRBJ2-3; V gene: TRBV7-9; clone size: NA; CDR3 DNA: TGTGCCAGCAGCTTAGGGGGGACAGGAGGCGAGCAGTATTTT; CDR3 protein: CASSLGGTGGEQYF
D gene: NA; J gene: TRBJ2-5; V gene: TRBV2; clone size: NA; CDR3 DNA: TGTGCCAGCAGATCTAGCTTCCGGGAGACCCAGTACTTC; CDR3 protein: CASRSSFRETQYF
D gene: TRBD2; J gene: TRBJ2-7; V gene: TRBV4-2; clone size: NA; CDR3 DNA: TGTGCCAGCAGCCAAGTAAATACGGGACTAGCGGGTGAGCAGTACTTC; CDR3 protein: CASSQVNTGLAGEQYF
D gene: TRBD1; J gene: TRBJ1-3; V gene: TRBV6-4; clone size: NA; CDR3 DNA: TGTGCCAGCAGTGACGGGGACAGGGGAAACACCATATATTTT; CDR3 protein: CASSDGDRGNTIYF
D gene: NA; J gene: TRBJ1-5; V gene: TRBV9; clone size: NA; CDR3 DNA: TGTGCCAGCAGCGTGGGTACAGGGCGTCAGCCCCAGCATTTT; CDR3 protein: CASSVGTGRQPQHF
D gene: TRBD2; J gene: TRBJ2-2; V gene: TRBV30; clone size: NA; CDR3 DNA: TGTGCCTGGACCCGGCGGGGGGGCCCGACTTCCCCCGGGGAGCTGTTTTTT; CDR3 protein: CAWTRRGGPTSPGELFF
D gene: TRBD1; J gene: TRBJ1-2; V gene: TRBV6-1; clone size: NA; CDR3 DNA: TGTGCCAGCAGAATAATGACAGGGGATCTTGGTGGCTACACCTTC; CDR3 protein: CASRIMTGDLGGYTF
D gene: TRBD2; J gene: TRBJ2-1; V gene: TRBV4-2; clone size: NA; CDR3 DNA: TGTGCCAGCAGCCTCGGGCGGAGCGGGAGAGCCTACAATGAGCAGTTCTTC; CDR3 protein: CASSLGRSGRAYNEQFF
D gene: NA; J gene: TRBJ2-1; V gene: TRBV7-8; clone size: NA; CDR3 DNA: TGTGCCAGCAGCCCATATCAGGGCAATGAGCAGTTCTTC; CDR3 protein: CASSPYQGNEQFF
D gene: TRBD1; J gene: TRBJ1-6; V gene: TRBV7-2; clone size: few; CDR3 DNA: TGTGCCAGCAGCTCCCGGACAGGGGGCTTTTCACCCCTCCACTTT; CDR3 protein: CASSSRTGGFSPLHF
D gene: TRBD2; J gene: TRBJ2-3; V gene: TRBV5-6; clone size: NA; CDR3 DNA: TGTGCCAGCAGCTTACGCTTAGCGGGAGGGGGGGACACAGATACGCAGTATTTT; CDR3 protein: CASSLRLAGGGDTDTQYF
D gene: NA; J gene: TRBJ2-4; V gene: TRBV29-1; clone size: NA; CDR3 DNA: TGCAGCGTTGTCGGGAAGTTAGCCAAAAACATTCAGTACTTC; CDR3 protein: CSVVGKLAKNIQYF
D gene: TRBD1; J gene: TRBJ2-7; V gene: TRBV7-7; clone size: NA; CDR3 DNA: TGTGCCAGCAGCAAGGACAGGGCTGGGAGCGAGCAGTACTTC; CDR3 protein: CASSKDRAGSEQYF
D gene: NA; J gene: TRBJ1-3; V gene: TRBV27; clone size: NA; CDR3 DNA: TGTGCCAGCAGTCCATATACCCCGGGGAGGGCCTCTGGAAACACCATATATTTT; CDR3 protein: CASSPYTPGRASGNTIYF
D gene: NA; J gene: TRBJ1-1; V gene: TRBV7-3; clone size: NA; CDR3 DNA: TGTGCCAGCAGCTTAAAGGCGGGGATAGACACTGAAGCTTTCTTT; CDR3 protein: CASSLKAGIDTEAFF
D gene: TRBD2; J gene: TRBJ2-5; V gene: TRBV18; clone size: NA; CDR3 DNA: TGTGCCAGCTCACCACTGAATAGCGGGGGAGAGACCCAGTACTTC; CDR3 protein: CASSPLNSGGETQYF
D gene: TRBD1; J gene: TRBJ1-2; V gene: TRBV7-2; clone size: NA; CDR3 DNA: TGTGCCAGCAGCTTACCTCCAGGGGGCCTGGCTAACTATGGCTACACCTTC; CDR3 protein: CASSLPPGGLANYGYTF
D gene: NA; J gene: TRBJ2-3; V gene: TRBV7-6; clone size: NA; CDR3 DNA: TGTGCCAGCAGCTTAGCAGGGGGGGGCCGGGCAGATACGCAGTATTTT; CDR3 protein: CASSLAGGGRADTQYF
D gene: NA; J gene: TRBJ1-3; V gene: TRBV2; clone size: NA; CDR3 DNA: TGTGCCAGCAGAGCCGCGACAGGCTCTGGAAACACCATATATTTT; CDR3 protein: CASRAATGSGNTIYF
D gene: TRBD2; J gene: TRBJ2-1; V gene: TRBV7-8; clone size: NA; CDR3 DNA: TGTGCCAGCAGCTTGGGGGGGTTAGAGCAGTTCTTC; CDR3 protein: CASSLGGLEQFF
D gene: NA; J gene: TRBJ2-7; V gene: TRBV28; clone size: NA; CDR3 DNA: TGTGCCAGCAGTTCCCCCGGGTCAGGGTGGTCCTACGAGCAGTACTTC; CDR3 protein: CASSSPGSGWSYEQYF
D gene: NA; J gene: TRBJ1-2; V gene: TRBV4-1; clone size: NA; CDR3 DNA: TGCGCCAGCAGCCAAACACCCGACAGATCTAACTATGGCTACACCTTC; CDR3 protein: CASSQTPDRSNYGYTF
D gene: NA; J gene: TRBJ1-1; V gene: TRBV30; clone size: NA; CDR3 DNA: TGTGCCTGGAGTGTTGTTCCTTGGCAGATGAACACTGAAGCTTTCTTT; CDR3 protein: CAWSVVPWQMNTEAFF
D gene: NA; J gene: TRBJ1-1; V gene: TRBV7-2; clone size: NA; CDR3 DNA: TGTGCCAGCAGCCCAAGTTGGACAGTTGAAGCTTTCTTT; CDR3 protein: CASSPSWTVEAFF
D gene: NA; J gene: TRBJ2-7; V gene: TRBV29-1; clone size: NA; CDR3 DNA: TGCAGCGTTGTAGGCCTCGGGTCCTACGAGCAGTACTTC; CDR3 protein: CSVVGLGSYEQYF
D gene: NA; J gene: TRBJ1-2; V gene: TRBV28; clone size: NA; CDR3 DNA: TGTGCCAGCATAGGGGGCTATGGCTACACCTTC; CDR3 protein: CASIGGYGYTF
D gene: TRBD2; J gene: TRBJ2-1; V gene: TRBV2; clone size: NA; CDR3 DNA: TGTGCCAGCAGACCGGGACTAGCGGGAGGCTGGGAGTTCTTC; CDR3 protein: CASRPGLAGGWEFF
D gene: TRBD2; J gene: TRBJ2-3; V gene: TRBV6-6; clone size: NA; CDR3 DNA: TGTGCCAGCAGTTACATTACGCCTAGCGGGGGGAATACGCAGTATTTT; CDR3 protein: CASSYITPSGGNTQYF
D gene: TRBD2; J gene: TRBJ2-3; V gene: TRBV6-5; clone size: NA; CDR3 DNA: TGTGCCAGCAGTCGGTCTAGCGGTAGCACAGATACGCAGTATTTT; CDR3 protein: CASSRSSGSTDTQYF
D gene: TRBD1; J gene: TRBJ1-2; V gene: TRBV6-1; clone size: NA; CDR3 DNA: TGTGCCAGCAGTGAGGTCTTTGGGGACAGGGCTCGCGGCTACACCTTC; CDR3 protein: CASSEVFGDRARGYTF
D gene: TRBD1; J gene: TRBJ2-4; V gene: TRBV6-5; clone size: NA; CDR3 DNA: TGTGCCAGCAGTACCCGGGACAGGGGGCGGAACATTCAGTACTTC; CDR3 protein: CASSTRDRGRNIQYF
D gene: TRBD2; J gene: TRBJ2-3; V gene: TRBV18; clone size: NA; CDR3 DNA: TGTGCCAGCTCACCCTTAGCGGGGGGGCCGGGGGATACGCAGTATTTT; CDR3 protein: CASSPLAGGPGDTQYF
D gene: NA; J gene: TRBJ2-5; V gene: TRBV7-7; clone size: NA; CDR3 DNA: TGTGCCAGCAGCTTATCGTCGGGGACCCAGTACTTC; CDR3 protein: CASSLSSGTQYF
D gene: NA; J gene: TRBJ1-3; V gene: TRBV6-5; clone size: once; CDR3 DNA: TGTGCCAGCAGTTACTCCGCGGGGAGAACTGGAAACGCCATATATTTT; CDR3 protein: CASSYSAGRTGNAIYF
D gene: NA; J gene: TRBJ2-3; V gene: TRBV5-1; clone size: NA; CDR3 DNA: TGCGCCAGCAGCTTGGACAGCCCGGATACGCAGTATTTT; CDR3 protein: CASSLDSPDTQYF
D gene: TRBD2; J gene: TRBJ2-2; V gene: TRBV30; clone size: NA; CDR3 DNA: TGTGCCTGGAGTAGCGGGAGGTCGGGGGAGCTGTTTTTT; CDR3 protein: CAWSSGRSGELFF
D gene: TRBD1; J gene: TRBJ1-2; V gene: TRBV7-9; clone size: NA; CDR3 DNA: TGTGCCAGCAGCTTATGGGACAGGGAGGGTGGCTACACCTTC; CDR3 protein: CASSLWDREGGYTF
D gene: NA; J gene: TRBJ1-1; V gene: TRBV5-5; clone size: NA; CDR3 DNA: TGTGCCAGCAGCTTGGATCCAGGGTTGCCCGGCACTGAAGCTTTCTTT; CDR3 protein: CASSLDPGLPGTEAFF
D gene: TRBD2; J gene: TRBJ2-3; V gene: TRBV2; clone size: NA; CDR3 DNA: TGTGCCAGCAGCGGGACTAGCGGGAGGACTAGCACAGATACGCAGTATTTT; CDR3 protein: CASSGTSGRTSTDTQYF
D gene: NA; J gene: TRBJ2-7; V gene: TRBV4-1; clone size: NA; CDR3 DNA: TGCGCCAGCAGCCACCCTCGCGAGTACGAGCAGTACTTC; CDR3 protein: CASSHPREYEQYF
D gene: NA; J gene: TRBJ1-2; V gene: TRBV5-6; clone size: NA; CDR3 DNA: TGTGCCAGCAGCTTGTTGGCAGGGGAGTATGGCTACACCTTC; CDR3 protein: CASSLLAGEYGYTF
D gene: NA; J gene: TRBJ1-4; V gene: TRBV30; clone size: NA; CDR3 DNA: TGTGCCTGGAGTCGTGGACAGTTTACTGGTGAAAAACTGTTTTTT; CDR3 protein: CAWSRGQFTGEKLFF
D gene: TRBD1; J gene: TRBJ2-1; V gene: TRBV7-9; clone size: NA; CDR3 DNA: TGTGCCAGCAGCCCCCCTGACAGGGTCAATGAGCAGTTCTTC; CDR3 protein: CASSPPDRVNEQFF
D gene: TRBD2; J gene: TRBJ2-7; V gene: TRBV4-2; clone size: NA; CDR3 DNA: TGTGCCAGCAGCCAACCAACAGGGGCGGGAGGGCCCTACGAGCAGTACTTC; CDR3 protein: CASSQPTGAGGPYEQYF
D gene: NA; J gene: TRBJ2-7; V gene: TRBV4-3; clone size: NA; CDR3 DNA: TGCGCCAGCAGCCCTTCGCGCGGGACGGGCTCCTACGAGCAGTACTTC; CDR3 protein: CASSPSRGTGSYEQYF
D gene: NA; J gene: TRBJ2-7; V gene: TRBV4-1; clone size: NA; CDR3 DNA: TGCGCCAGCAGCCCTAGAATGGCCTGGGAGGCGCCCTACGAGCAGTACTTC; CDR3 protein: CASSPRMAWEAPYEQYF
D gene: TRBD1; J gene: TRBJ2-7; V gene: TRBV10-1; clone size: NA; CDR3 DNA: TGCGCCAGCAGTGAGACAGGGGGGTTGGACGAGCAGTACTTC; CDR3 protein: CASSETGGLDEQYF